These 23 T cell receptor beta chains were sequenced from one sample in a study of beta chain features in type 1 diabetes. Expressed TCRB transcripts were sequenced, since all the RNA that had been isolated was reverse transcribed. Sequenced by immunoSEQ multiplex PCR; TCRdb stores in-frame clones only, minus some. The sample has 390,000 or so clones, roughly 14% seen once. The specimen sequenced was naive CD4+ T cells from blood. Receptor source: a man aged 25-45 years in good health.

The sample holds a few counts of this clone. The chain is built from TRBV5-1 and TRBJ2-7; D gene uncertain. V gave up 5 bases and J gave up 6 bases, with 18 bases separating them. This CDR3 has 14 residues. Germline values: CDR1 SGHRS, CDR2 YFSETQ. CDR3 protein: CASSVGEARAEQYV. In DNA form, the CDR3 reads TGCGCCAGCAGTGTTGGAGAAGCAAGGGCCGAGCAGTACGTC.

The V call is TRBV9, the J call TRBJ2-5, with a weak D call TRBD2 (5 bases). This CDR3 is 14 amino acids long. Per germline, CDR1 SGDLS and CDR2 YYNGEE. V lost 2 bases to trimming and J lost 5 bases, with 13 bases between them. The CDR3 bases are TGTGCCAGCAGCGTCGGGTGGGAGCGGGAGACCCAGTACTTC. Translating gives CASSVGWERETQYF.

This clone was recorded at least ten times. The chain is built from TRBV7-9 and TRBJ2-4, with no clear D. The CDR3 is 15 residues long. CDR1 SEHNR and CDR2 FQNEAQ come from the germline V gene (reference sequence). V lost 3 bases and J 8 bases, leaving 17 bases between the germline ends. The CDR3 here is CASSFWASTDDIQYF. For the CDR3, the DNA is TGTGCCAGCAGCTTCTGGGCAAGTACAGATGACATTCAGTACTTC.

The chain employs TRBV5-6 and TRBJ2-1; possible D gene TRBD1, 6 bases. CDR3 length: 17 amino acids. Germline lookup yields CDR1 SGHDT and CDR2 YYEEEE. Trimming took 1 base from V and 0 from J, leaving 14 bases between them. CDR3 nucleotide sequence: TGTGCCAGCAGCTTGAGCCCTGGACAGAACTCCTACAATGAGCAGTTCTTC. It translates to CASSLSPGQNSYNEQFF.

The chain uses TRBV7-9 and TRBJ1-2; TRBD1 is a possible D gene (5 bases). The CDR3 has 16 amino acids. CDR1 is SEHNR, CDR2 FQNEAQ, per germline (reference sequence). The V and J ends lost 1 base and 9 bases respectively, with 21 bases between them. This CDR3 reads CASSLGTNRDVFSYTF. In nucleotides, the CDR3 is TGTGCCAGCAGCTTAGGAACCAACCGGGACGTTTTTAGCTACACCTTC.

This clone occurred a few times. The chain has TRBV9 and TRBJ2-3, with 10 nucleotides matching TRBD2. With 7 bases clipped from V and 4 bases from J, the junction kept 6 bases outside the gene matches. Germline CDR1 reads SGDLS; CDR2 reads YYNGEE. This CDR3 region has 14 residues. The CDR3: CASGSGGAPDTQYF. CDR3 nucleotide sequence: TGTGCCAGCGGGAGCGGGGGGGCCCCAGATACGCAGTATTTT.

The chain joins TRBV7-9 to TRBJ2-1; 7 nucleotides line up with TRBD1. Trimming at V came to 5 bases and at J to 4 bases, leaving 8 bases not matched to a gene. The V gene's germline CDR1 is SEHNR and CDR2 FQNEAQ (reference sequence). This CDR3 spans 15 amino acids. In DNA form, the CDR3 reads TGTGCCAGCAGCAGGACAGGTAGTCGTTACAATGAGCAGTTCTTC. Translated, it gives CASSRTGSRYNEQFF.

The chain links TRBV7-9 to TRBJ2-7; TRBD1 or TRBD2 may be the D gene (5 bases each). The length of the CDR3 is 14 residues. V was clipped by 4 bases and J by 4 bases, with 14 bases between them. Germline assignment: CDR1 SEHNR and CDR2 FQNEAQ (reference sequence). CDR3 DNA: TGTGCCAGCAGCTACGGGGCGAGCGATTACGAGCAGTACTTC. It codes for CASSYGASDYEQYF.

V gene TRBV5-1 combines with J gene TRBJ2-3; D remains ambiguous. Trimming stripped 5 bases from V and 0 bases from J, with 13 bases between. The CDR3 totals 15 residues. Germline V gene sequence: CDR1 SGHRS, CDR2 YFSETQ. The CDR3 here is CASRAVGASTDTQYF. As DNA, the CDR3 is TGCGCCAGCAGGGCTGTTGGTGCGAGCACAGATACGCAGTATTTT.

The V call is TRBV30, the J call TRBJ2-3; the match to TRBD2 covers 10 bases. Germline-derived CDR1 and CDR2 are GTSNPN and SVGIG (reference sequence). V lost 0 bases to trimming and J lost 5 bases; unmatched junction nucleotides: 8. The CDR3 has 16 amino acids. The CDR3 DNA reads TGTGCCTGGAGTGTACTTTCTAGCGGGAGTATAGATACGCAGTATTTT. It specifies CAWSVLSSGSIDTQYF.

The chain joins TRBV10-3 to TRBJ2-2; D gene ambiguous. Germline values: CDR1 ENHRY, CDR2 SYGVKD. V was pared by 6 bases and J by 7 bases, with 3 bases between. CDR3 length equals 10 residues. This CDR3 reads CAIRGGELFF. For the CDR3, the DNA is TGTGCCATCAGGGGCGGGGAGCTGTTTTTT.

The chain employs TRBV27 and TRBJ2-7; D not resolved. Deletions cut 7 bases from V and 3 bases from J, with 7 bases between. Germline CDR1 and CDR2: MNHEY and SMNVEV (reference sequence). This CDR3 region has 11 residues. The CDR3 reads CASTPGYEQYV. CDR3 DNA: TGTGCCAGCACACCGGGCTACGAGCAGTACGTC.

The chain employs TRBV9 and TRBJ2-3; no reliable D call. The CDR3 loop spans 13 amino acids. The germline gives CDR1 SGDLS, CDR2 YYNGEE. V was trimmed by 2 bases and J by 4 bases, leaving 8 bases between them. CDR3 bases: TGTGCCAGCAGCGTTGGGTTCGCAGATACGCAGTATTTT. This sequence encodes CASSVGFADTQYF.

This clone was counted a few times. CDR3 amino acids: CASSYSGISYEQYV. CDR3 in DNA: TGTGCCAGCAGCTACTCGGGAATCTCCTACGAGCAGTACGTC. The chain recombines TRBV21-1 with TRBJ2-7; the table's D call, TRBD2, has no DNA check behind it. TRBV21-1 is marked as a pseudogene. This CDR3 region has 14 residues.

The chain combines TRBV7-9 with TRBJ1-5; no firm D call. Germline assignment: CDR1 SEHNR and CDR2 FQNEAQ (reference sequence). The CDR3 loop spans 13 amino acids. Between the trimmed V and J ends, which lost 0 bases and 6 bases, there was a span of 6 bases. As DNA, the CDR3 is TGTGCCAGCAGCTTAGCGGCGGGTCAGCCCCAGCATTTT. This encodes CASSLAAGQPQHF. Drawing the rest from reference TRBV7-9 and TRBJ1-5, the complete variable domain is DTGVSQNPRHKITKRGQNVTFRCDPISEHNRLYWYRQTLGQGPEFLTYFQNEAQLEKSRLLSDRFSAERPKGSFSTLEIQRTEQGDSAMYLCASSLAAGQPQHFGDGTRLSIL.

This clone has a handful of counts. The rearrangement links TRBV7-9 to TRBJ2-6; D uncertain. Trimming took 4 bases from V and 2 from J, leaving 3 bases between them. This CDR3 is built from 13 residues. Germline CDR1 SEHNR, CDR2 FQNEAQ (reference sequence). The CDR3 protein is CASSSAGANVLTF. Here the CDR3 DNA reads TGTGCCAGCAGCTCCGCTGGGGCCAACGTCCTGACTTTC.

This chain uses TRBV7-5 with TRBJ1-2; the DNA was not compared with TRBD1, the D call given in the table. TRBV7-5 is noted as a pseudogene. The CDR3 runs 20 residues. CDR3 sequence: CARSLGPAKTGTGSNYGYTF. Here the CDR3 DNA reads TGTGCCAGAAGCTTAGGACCCGCAAAGACCGGGACAGGTAGTAACTATGGCTACACCTTC.

This clone was seen a few times. J is TRBJ2-7 and V is TRBV6-5; D gene uncertain. V dropped 0 bases and J dropped 7 bases, with 13 bases sitting between them. Germline V gene sequence: CDR1 MNHEY, CDR2 SVGAGI. This CDR3 contains 14 residues. The CDR3 region has the DNA TGTGCCAGCAGTTACTCTCGGGTGCACGGGGAGCAGTACGTC. Its protein product is CASSYSRVHGEQYV.

This clone was detected only a few times. CDR3 coding DNA: TGTGCCAGCAGCCCCGGGACAGGGGGCTTTTACGAGCAGTACTTC. Its translation is CASSPGTGGFYEQYF. This chain links TRBV6-5 with TRBJ2-7; 12 bases are a match to TRBD1. Germline CDR1 is MNHEY and CDR2 is SVGAGI. V was pared by 6 bases and J by 4 bases, with 7 bases of the junction left unmatched. CDR3 length equals 15 residues.

The rearrangement joins TRBV6-6 to TRBJ2-7; no definite D call. V lost 3 bases, J lost 1 base, and 7 bases lay in between. The CDR3 is 13 amino acids. Germline CDR1 is MNHNY and CDR2 is SVGAGI (reference sequence). The CDR3 DNA reads TGTGCCAGCAGTTATACTAATTCCTACGAGCAGTACTTC. Its protein is CASSYTNSYEQYF.

The chain has TRBV25-1 and TRBJ2-5; D not certain. Germline V lookup: CDR1 MGHDK, CDR2 SYGVNS. The CDR3 loop spans 15 amino acids. V lost 6 bases and J 10 bases, leaving 24 bases between the germline ends. The chain's CDR3 is CASSRPGRLFSVQYF. CDR3 DNA sequence: TGTGCCAGCAGCCGACCGGGCCGCCTCTTCAGTGTCCAGTACTTC.

The V call is TRBV19, the J call TRBJ1-6, with TRBD1 as a possible D gene (6 bases). CDR3 length equals 13 residues. Germline V CDR1 and CDR2: LNHDA, SQIVND (reference sequence). Trimming took 0 bases from V and 11 from J, leaving 8 bases between them. The CDR3 reads CASSIEPGAPLHF. CDR3 in DNA: TGTGCCAGTAGTATAGAGCCAGGGGCACCCCTCCACTTT.

This clone was observed a handful of times. The gene calls are TRBV6-5 and TRBJ2-7, with a weak D call TRBD2 (6 bases). V was pared by 6 bases and J by 0 bases, with 12 bases between. Germline V gene sequence: CDR1 MNHEY, CDR2 SVGAGI. This CDR3 region has 14 residues. The CDR3 loop reads CASRVGGSSYEQYV. CDR3 nucleotides: TGTGCCAGCAGAGTAGGAGGGAGCTCCTACGAGCAGTACGTC.